This TCR beta chain was retrieved from a study of control samples from healthy donors and cancer patients. Assay: immunoSEQ multiplex PCR; the TCRdb copy retains only in-frame clones and omits some. The table records 150,000 to 200,000 clones, just over 90% of them present only once. This receptor was identified in a man aged 25 to 40 in good health. The sequenced sample consisted of blood.

The CDR3 region is CASSRDLYEQYF. The CDR3 DNA reads TGTGCCAGCAGTCGGGATTTATACGAGCAGTACTTC. The chain couples TRBV9 to TRBJ2-7; D perhaps matches TRBD2 (5 bases). V shed 5 bases and J shed 4 bases, with 10 bases lying between them. Germline V gene sequence: CDR1 SGDLS, CDR2 YYNGEE. This CDR3 comprises 12 residues.